This T cell receptor beta chain was recorded in a study of T cell responses to AZD1222 COVID-19 vaccine. The assay was immunoSEQ multiplex PCR, and TCRdb's table has in-frame clones only and misses some. This sample has 150,000 to 170,000 clones, with more than 75% found just once. Concerning this clone itself: What it binds is unknown.

With 3 bases removed from V and 2 bases from J, the gap between germline ends came to 10 bases. The CDR3 runs to 13 residues. Germline V gene data show CDR1 as SQVTM and CDR2 as ANQGSEA. General study results and limits: Dominant at 160-218 and 743-854, vaccine-associated CD4 TCRs also spanned spike. Targeting of unmutated variant regions was reportedly seen in nearly half of spike-specific TCRs. AZD1222 recipients seropositive at baseline numbered only 5 to 7. Most donors were white British, females outnumbered males, and clonal diversity was possibly underestimated.

Source: peripheral blood, taken on day 0 of AZD1222 vaccination. This sequence joins TRBV29-1 and TRBJ2-5; D not resolved. The TCR originated in an adult in good health. The CDR3 protein is CSVDDNGQETQYF. CDR3 nucleotide sequence: TGCAGCGTTGATGATAACGGGCAAGAGACCCAGTACTTC. Full variable domain (remainder filled in from reference TRBV29-1 and TRBJ2-5): SAVISQKPSRDICQRGTSLTIQCQVDSQVTMMFWYRQQPGQSLTLIATANQGSEATYESGFVIDKFPISRPNLTFSTLTVSNMSPEDSSIYLCSVDDNGQETQYFGPGTRLLVL.